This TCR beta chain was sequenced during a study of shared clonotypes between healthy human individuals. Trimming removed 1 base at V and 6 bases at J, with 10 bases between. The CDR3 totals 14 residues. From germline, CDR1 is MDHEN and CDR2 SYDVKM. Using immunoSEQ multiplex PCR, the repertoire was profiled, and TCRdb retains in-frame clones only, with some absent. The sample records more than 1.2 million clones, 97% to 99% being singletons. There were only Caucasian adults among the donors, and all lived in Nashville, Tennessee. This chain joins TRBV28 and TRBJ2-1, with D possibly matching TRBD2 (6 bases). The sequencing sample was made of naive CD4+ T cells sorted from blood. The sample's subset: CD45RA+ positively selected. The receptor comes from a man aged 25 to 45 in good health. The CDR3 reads CASSLSGGINEQFF. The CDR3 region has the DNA TGTGCCAGCAGTTTATCCGGAGGGATCAATGAGCAGTTCTTC. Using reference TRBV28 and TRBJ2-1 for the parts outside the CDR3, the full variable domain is DVKVTQSSRYLVKRTGEKVFLECVQDMDHENMFWYRQDPGLGLRLIYFSYDVKMKEKGDIPEGYSVSREKKERFSLILESASTNQTSMYLCASSLSGGINEQFFGPGTRLTVL.